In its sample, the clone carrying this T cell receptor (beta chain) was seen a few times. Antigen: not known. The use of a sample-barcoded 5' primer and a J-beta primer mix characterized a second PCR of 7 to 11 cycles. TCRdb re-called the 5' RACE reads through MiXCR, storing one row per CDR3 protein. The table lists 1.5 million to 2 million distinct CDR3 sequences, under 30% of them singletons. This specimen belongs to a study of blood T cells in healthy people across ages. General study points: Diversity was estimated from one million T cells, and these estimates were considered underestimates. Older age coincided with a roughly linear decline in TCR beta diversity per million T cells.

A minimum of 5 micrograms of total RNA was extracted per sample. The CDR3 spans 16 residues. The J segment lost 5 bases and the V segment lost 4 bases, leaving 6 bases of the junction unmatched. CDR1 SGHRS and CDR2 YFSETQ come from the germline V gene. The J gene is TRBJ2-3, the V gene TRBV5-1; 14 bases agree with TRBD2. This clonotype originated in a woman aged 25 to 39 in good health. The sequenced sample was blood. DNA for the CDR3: TGCGCCAGCAGCCCGGGACTAGCGGGAGAAAGAGATACGCAGTATTTT. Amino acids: CASSPGLAGERDTQYF.